Following are 5 T cell receptor beta chains from one sample sequenced in a study of blood T cell repertoires in COVID-19. Some clones are missing from TCRdb's copy, which holds only in-frame ones; the method was immunoSEQ multiplex PCR. This sample has 150,000 to 160,000 clones, with about 73% found just once. Input material: peripheral blood. These receptors were taken from an older man with acute or convalescent COVID-19.

V is TRBV19 and J is TRBJ1-4; TRBD1 aligns across 7 bases. The V gene's germline CDR1 is LNHDA and CDR2 SQIVND (reference sequence). The V gene end was trimmed by 6 bases and the J gene end by 5 bases; junction bases not matched to a gene: 9. The CDR3 has 15 residues. The CDR3 nucleotides read TGTGCCAGTAGGCCCCCCGGGACAGCGAATGAAAAACTGTTTTTT. Amino acids: CASRPPGTANEKLFF. Variable domain in full (rest from reference TRBV19 and TRBJ1-4): DGGITQSPKYLFRKEGQNVTLSCEQNLNHDAMYWYRQDPGQGLRLIYYSQIVNDFQKGDIAEGYSVSREKKESFPLTVTSAQKNPTAFYLCASRPPGTANEKLFFGSGTQLSVL.

The chain employs TRBV5-1 and TRBJ1-1; no firm D call. Trimming removed 1 base from V and 1 base from J, with 8 bases in between. The CDR3 has 14 amino acids. Germline V CDR1 and CDR2: SGHRS, YFSETQ. Here the CDR3 reads CASSLQATNTEAFF. The CDR3 region has the DNA TGCGCCAGCAGCTTGCAGGCGACGAACACTGAAGCTTTCTTT.

The V gene is TRBV11-1, the J gene TRBJ1-1; D perhaps matches TRBD1 (6 bases). V shed 4 bases and J shed 4 bases, with 13 bases lying between them. The CDR3 runs 14 residues. Looked up from germline, CDR1 is SGHAT and CDR2 is FQDESV (reference sequence). CDR3 coding DNA: TGTGCCAGCAGCTCCCCGAGGGGGGGCACTGAAGCTTTCTTT. This sequence encodes CASSSPRGGTEAFF. Based on the CDR3 plus reference TRBV11-1 and TRBJ1-1, the full variable domain is EAEVAQSPRYKITEKSQAVAFWCDPISGHATLYWYRQILGQGPELLVQFQDESVVDDSQLPKDRFSAERLKGVDSTLKIQPAELGDSAMYLCASSSPRGGTEAFFGQGTRLTVV.

This chain connects TRBV12-3 or TRBV12-4 to TRBJ1-4, with a possible D match to TRBD1 (6 bases). The CDR3 runs to 12 residues. The ends were cut back, 6 bases at V and 8 bases at J, with 10 bases in the middle. The CDR3 reads CASSWTEEKLFF. CDR3 in DNA: TGTGCCAGCAGCTGGACAGAGGAAAAACTGTTTTTT.

The J gene is TRBJ2-5, the V gene TRBV2; tentative D call: TRBD1 (7 bases). The CDR3 runs 12 residues. V lost 6 bases, J lost 5 bases, and 10 bases lay in between. Germline assignment: CDR1 SNHLY and CDR2 FYNNEI. CDR3 region: CASSQGGETQYF. DNA of the CDR3: TGTGCCAGCAGCCAGGGGGGCGAGACCCAGTACTTC.